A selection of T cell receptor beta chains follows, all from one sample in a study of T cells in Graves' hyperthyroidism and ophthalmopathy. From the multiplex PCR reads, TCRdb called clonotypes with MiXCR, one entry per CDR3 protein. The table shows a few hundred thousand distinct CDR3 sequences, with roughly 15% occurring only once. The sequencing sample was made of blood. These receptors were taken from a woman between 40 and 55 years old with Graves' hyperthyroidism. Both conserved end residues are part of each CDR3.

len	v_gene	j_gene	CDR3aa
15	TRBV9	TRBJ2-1	CASSVEPGVYNEQFF
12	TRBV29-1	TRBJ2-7	CSVRDSAYEQYF
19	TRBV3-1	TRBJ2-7	CASSQDFNYRGRGSYEQYF
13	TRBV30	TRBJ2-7	CAWGPGSSYEQYF
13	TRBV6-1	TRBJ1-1	CASRRTGAAEAFF
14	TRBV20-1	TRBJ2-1	CSASRGISYNEQFF
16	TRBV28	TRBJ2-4	CASSFGGSLAKNIQYF
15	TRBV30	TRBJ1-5	CAWSMALGGNQPQHF
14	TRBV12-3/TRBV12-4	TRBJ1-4	CTSSFSGLNEKLFF
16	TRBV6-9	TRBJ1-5	CASSYWDNRGNQPQHF
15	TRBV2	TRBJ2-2	CASSLTPEDTGELFF
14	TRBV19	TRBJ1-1	CASSILAGGTEAFF
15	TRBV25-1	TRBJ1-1	CASSGDDRANTEAFF
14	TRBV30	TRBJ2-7	CAWRRAGGTYEQYF
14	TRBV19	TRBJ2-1	CAPMARPYYNEQFF
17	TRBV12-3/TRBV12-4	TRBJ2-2	CASSPYNRDTLTGELFF
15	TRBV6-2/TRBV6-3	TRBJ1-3	CASSGPGRSGNTIYF
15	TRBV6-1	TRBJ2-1	CASSYYRATYNEQFF
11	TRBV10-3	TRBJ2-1	CAISGGDEQFF
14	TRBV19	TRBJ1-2	CASSLPGDSYGYTF
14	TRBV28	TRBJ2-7	CASSSRGLLHEQYF
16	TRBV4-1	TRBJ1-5	CASSQDLQGSNQPQHF
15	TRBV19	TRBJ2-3	CASSSQRDHTDTQYF
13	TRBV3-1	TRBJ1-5	CASSREGTQPQHF
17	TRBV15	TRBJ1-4	CATSREQSGSTNEKLFF
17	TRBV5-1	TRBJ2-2	CASSLTRDRVAAGELFF
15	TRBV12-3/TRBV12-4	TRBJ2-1	CASSLRLAGVGEQFF
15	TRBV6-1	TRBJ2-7	CASSVPSGSMYEQYF
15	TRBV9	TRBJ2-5	CASSVGINEGETQYF
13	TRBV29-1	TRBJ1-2	CSVVGGPNYGYTF
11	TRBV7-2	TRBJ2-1	CASSFDHEQFF
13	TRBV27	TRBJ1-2	CASRNRVDYGYTF
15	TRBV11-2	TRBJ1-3	CASSSSRGLGNTIYF
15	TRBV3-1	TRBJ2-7	CASSPGLATSYEQYF
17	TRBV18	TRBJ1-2	CASSLDTQGASLYGYTF
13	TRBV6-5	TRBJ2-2	CASSYSMGQELFF
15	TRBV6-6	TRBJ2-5	CASSYSSVGQETQYF
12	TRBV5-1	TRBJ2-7	CASSEGSGEQYF
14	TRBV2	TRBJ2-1	CASIRDRAYNEQFF
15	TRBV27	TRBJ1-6	CASSRSWGRGSPLHF
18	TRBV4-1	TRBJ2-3	CASSQVNPLLAGGNTQYF
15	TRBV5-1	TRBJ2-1	CASSPTGLANHEQFF
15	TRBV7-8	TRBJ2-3	CASSLAREGKDTQYF
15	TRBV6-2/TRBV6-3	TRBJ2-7	CASSRYGLGGYEQYF
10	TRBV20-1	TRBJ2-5	CVAGEETQYF
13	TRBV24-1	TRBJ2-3	CATGTSPGDTQYF
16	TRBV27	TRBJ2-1	CASSLLRGRENNEQFF
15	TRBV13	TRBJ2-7	CASSPASGNSYEQYF
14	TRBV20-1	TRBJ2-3	CSAGLQGATDTQYF
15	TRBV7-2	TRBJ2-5	CASSLWTGAEETQYF
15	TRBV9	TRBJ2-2	CASSVGQQGTGELFF
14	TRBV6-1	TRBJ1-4	CASRGGTAGEKLFF
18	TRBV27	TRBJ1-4	CASSLYRQADVTNEKLFF
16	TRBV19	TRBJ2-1	CASSGKGPSSYNEQFF
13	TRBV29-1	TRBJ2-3	CSVTEGFADTQYF
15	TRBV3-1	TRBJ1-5	CASSQGGLGDQPQHF
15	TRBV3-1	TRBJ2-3	CASSQTPGLADTQYF
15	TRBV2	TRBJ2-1	CASSGGAGGYNEQFF
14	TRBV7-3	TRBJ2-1	CASSPSGIHNEQFF